What follows describes a single TCR beta chain. The data are from a study of blood T cell repertoires in COVID-19. Study background: Material from acute and convalescent COVID-19 was sourced from the United States, Italy and Spain.

Per the study methods: Nucleated cell counts were estimated from reference gene primer amplification. Repertoires were generated with immunoSEQ multiplex PCR, while TCRdb's copy carries only in-frame clones and drops some. The DNA was the basis for D and trimming; V, J and clone size are from that table. The sample carries roughly 260,000 clones, about 89% recorded once. Recovered participants had two consecutive negative NP/OP PCR tests, healthcare professional clearance, or symptom resolution. The V end lost 7 bases, the J end lost 4 bases, and 11 bases lay between the germline ends. This CDR3 is 12 amino acids long.

The chain is built from TRBV12-3 or TRBV12-4 and TRBJ2-7; possible D gene TRBD2, 6 bases. The sequencing input was PBMCs or T cells enriched from blood (not recorded which). The sequence was obtained from a woman aged 18-30 years who had recovered from COVID-19. CDR3 nucleotide sequence: TGTGCCAGCACCAAGGAGGGTTACGAGCAGTACTTC. Translated: CASTKEGYEQYF.